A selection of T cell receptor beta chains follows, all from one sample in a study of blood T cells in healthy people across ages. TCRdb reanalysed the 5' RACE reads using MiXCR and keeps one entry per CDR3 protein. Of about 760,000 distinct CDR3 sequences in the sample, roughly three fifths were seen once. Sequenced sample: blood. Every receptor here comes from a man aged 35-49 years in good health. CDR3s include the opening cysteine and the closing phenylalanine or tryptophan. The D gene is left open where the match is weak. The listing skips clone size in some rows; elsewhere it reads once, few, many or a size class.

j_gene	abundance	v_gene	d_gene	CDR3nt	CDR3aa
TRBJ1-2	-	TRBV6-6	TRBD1	TGTGCCAGCAGCCTTACCGGACAGGGCTTTTATGGCTACACCTTC	CASSLTGQGFYGYTF
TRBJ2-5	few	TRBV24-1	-	TGTGCCACCAGTGAAAACCCAAGCGGGACCCAGTACTTC	CATSENPSGTQYF
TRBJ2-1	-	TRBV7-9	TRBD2	TGTGCCAGCAGCTTAGGTAGCGGGACGCATGGCAATGAGCAGTTCTTC	CASSLGSGTHGNEQFF
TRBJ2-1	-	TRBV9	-	TGTGCCAGCAGCGATTCCTATGAGCAGTTCTTC	CASSDSYEQFF
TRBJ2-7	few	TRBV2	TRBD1	TGTGCCAGTTCCCCCGGGACAGGGGGGCCCTACGAGCAGTACTTC	CASSPGTGGPYEQYF
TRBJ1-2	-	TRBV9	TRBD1	TGTGCCAGCAGCGGCAACAGGGGTCGGAACTATGGCTACACCTTC	CASSGNRGRNYGYTF
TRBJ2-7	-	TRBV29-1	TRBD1	TGCAGCGTTGGGGGACAGGGAGAAAGGGGGGTTTTTAATGAGCAGTACTTC	CSVGGQGERGVFNEQYF
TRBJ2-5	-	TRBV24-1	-	TGTGCCACCAGTGACCAACAACGGTATGAGCAGTACTTC	CATSDQQRYEQYF
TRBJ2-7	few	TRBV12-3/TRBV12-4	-	TGTGCCAGCAGTTTTTGGGTCCACGAGCAGTACTTC	CASSFWVHEQYF
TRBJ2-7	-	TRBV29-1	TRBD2	TGCAGCGTTGAAAAGGGACTAGCGGGAGCACCCTACGAGCAGTACTTC	CSVEKGLAGAPYEQYF
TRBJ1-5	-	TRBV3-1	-	TGTGTCAGCAGCCAAGATGCCGGGACAACTGGTCAGCCCCAGCATTTT	CVSSQDAGTTGQPQHF